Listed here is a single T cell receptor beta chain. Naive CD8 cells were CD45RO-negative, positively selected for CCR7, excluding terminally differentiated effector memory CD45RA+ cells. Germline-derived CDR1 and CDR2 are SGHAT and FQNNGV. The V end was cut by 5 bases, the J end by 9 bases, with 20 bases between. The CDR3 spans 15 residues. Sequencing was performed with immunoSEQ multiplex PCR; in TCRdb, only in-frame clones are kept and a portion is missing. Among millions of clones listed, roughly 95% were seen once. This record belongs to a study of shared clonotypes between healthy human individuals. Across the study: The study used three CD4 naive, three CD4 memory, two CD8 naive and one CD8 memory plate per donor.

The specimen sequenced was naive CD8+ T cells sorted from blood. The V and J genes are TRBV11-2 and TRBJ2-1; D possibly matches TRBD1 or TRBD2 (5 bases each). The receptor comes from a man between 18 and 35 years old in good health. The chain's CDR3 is CASSPWLRDLGEQFF. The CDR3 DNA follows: TGTGCCAGCAGCCCTTGGCTCAGGGACCTAGGTGAGCAGTTCTTC.